This entry describes one T cell receptor beta chain. Its matching antigen is unknown. This entry belongs to a study of cytomegalovirus exposure and HLA in healthy donors. General observations from the study: The study recorded over 150 TCR beta chains that were cytomegalovirus-associated. Roughly even sequencing depth across donors was the assumption behind the presence/absence analyses. Researchers reported that a few CMV-associated chains were confirmed in vitro as CMV antigen-specific.

Both 60 Vbeta primers and 13 Jbeta primers went into the PCR. Some clones are missing from TCRdb's copy, which holds only in-frame ones; the method was immunoSEQ multiplex PCR. The sample comprises 90,000 to 130,000 clones, approximately 70% of which are singletons, and approximately 9.4% rests with the top ten. Donors had nominal health at sampling but likely had unrecorded immune exposures. Germline CDR1 reads KGHSH; CDR2 reads LQKENI. V trimming: 2 bases; J trimming: 5 bases; junction bases outside the gene matches: 5. This CDR3 is built from 14 residues. The chain couples TRBV18 to TRBJ1-1; 7 bases match TRBD1. The TCR originated in a man younger than 45 in good health and CMV-seropositive. The sample comprised PBMCs. The CDR3 nucleotides read TGTGCCAGCTCACCAGTTGACAGGGTTACTGAAGCTTTCTTT. Translated: CASSPVDRVTEAFF.